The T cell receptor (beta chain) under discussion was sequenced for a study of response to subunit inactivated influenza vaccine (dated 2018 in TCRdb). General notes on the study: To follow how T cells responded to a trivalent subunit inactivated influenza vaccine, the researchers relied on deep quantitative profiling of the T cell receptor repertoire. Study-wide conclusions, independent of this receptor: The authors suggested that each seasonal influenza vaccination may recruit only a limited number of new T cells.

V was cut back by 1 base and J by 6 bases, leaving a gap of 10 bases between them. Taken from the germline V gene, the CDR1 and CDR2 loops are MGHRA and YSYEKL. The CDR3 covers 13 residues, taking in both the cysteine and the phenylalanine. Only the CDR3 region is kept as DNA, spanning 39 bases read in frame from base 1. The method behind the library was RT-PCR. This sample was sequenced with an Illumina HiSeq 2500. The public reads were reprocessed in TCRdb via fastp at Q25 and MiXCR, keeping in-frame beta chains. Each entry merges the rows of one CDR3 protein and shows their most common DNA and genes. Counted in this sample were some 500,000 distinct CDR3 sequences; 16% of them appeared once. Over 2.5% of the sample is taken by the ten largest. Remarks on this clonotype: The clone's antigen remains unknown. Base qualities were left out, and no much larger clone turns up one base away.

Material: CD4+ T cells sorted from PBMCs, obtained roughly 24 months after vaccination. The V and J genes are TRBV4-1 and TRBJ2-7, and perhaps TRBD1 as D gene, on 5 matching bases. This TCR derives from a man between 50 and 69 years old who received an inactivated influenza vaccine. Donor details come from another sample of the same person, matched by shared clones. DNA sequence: TGCGCCAGCAGCCAAGGACTGGGGCGCGAGCAGTACTTC. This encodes CASSQGLGREQYF.